Presented here are 23 T cell receptor beta chains from one specimen sequenced in a study of blood T cells in healthy people across ages. Primed by a sample-barcoded 5' primer and a J-beta primer mix, a second PCR proceeded for about 7 to 11 cycles. Via MiXCR, TCRdb re-called the 5' RACE reads, giving one row per CDR3 protein. The data hold about 1.4 million distinct CDR3 sequences, with around 59% observed a single time. Specimen: blood. These TCRs come from a man between 18 and 29 years old in good health.

The chain combines TRBV4-1 with TRBJ2-1, with 7 bases that match TRBD2. V shed 8 bases, J shed 0 bases, and the junction held 4 bases outside the gene matches. Germline CDR1 is MGHRA and CDR2 is YSYEKL. The CDR3 length is 14 residues. The CDR3 DNA is TGCGCCAGCCGGGGGGAAAGCTCCTACAATGAGCAGTTCTTC. This gives the protein CASRGESSYNEQFF.

CDR3 in DNA: TGCGCCAGCAGCCGACGTCCTAGCCCCTGGATGGACTATGGCTACACCTTC. Protein sequence: CASSRRPSPWMDYGYTF. The J gene is TRBJ1-2, the V gene TRBV4-1, with D uncertain. V was shortened by 4 bases and J by 3 bases, with 21 bases between the two germline ends. This CDR3 has 17 residues. Germline V gene lookup returns CDR1 MGHRA and CDR2 YSYEKL.

The chain carries TRBV20-1 and TRBJ2-3; no clear D. The CDR3 totals 16 residues. Germline-derived CDR1 and CDR2 are DFQATT and SNEGSKA (reference sequence). V was cut by 0 bases and J by 4 bases, with 17 bases left in between. CDR3 amino acids: CSARDKSRDFPDTQYF. The CDR3 DNA reads TGCAGTGCTAGAGATAAAAGTCGAGATTTTCCAGATACGCAGTATTTT.

The rearrangement uses TRBV10-2 and TRBJ1-4, with 8 bases lining up with TRBD1. The CDR3 covers 15 residues. Germline CDR1 reads WSHSY; CDR2 reads SAAADI. The trim removed 3 bases at V and 5 bases at J, leaving 5 bases unmatched. CDR3 region: CASSDYRDRNEKLFF. DNA for the CDR3: TGCGCCAGCAGTGATTACCGGGACAGGAATGAAAAACTGTTTTTT.

In the case of this clonotype: At one of its ends the junction is not consistent with the germline gene, which may arise from a read error. The chain joins TRBV20-1 to TRBJ2-3, with 12 positions matching TRBD2. The CDR3 spans 15 residues. From germline, CDR1 is DFQATT and CDR2 SNEGSKA (reference sequence). CDR3 region: CSARGTSGKGDAQYF. The CDR3 DNA is TGCAGTGCTAGAGGGACTAGCGGGAAGGGAGATGCGCAGTATTTT.

Only a few counts were recorded for this clonotype. This chain uses TRBV19 with TRBJ2-7, with D possibly matching TRBD2 (5 bases). Germline V gene sequence: CDR1 LNHDA, CDR2 SQIVND (reference sequence). The germline V and J ends were trimmed by 5 bases and 0 bases, with 11 bases remaining between them. The CDR3 totals 14 residues. CDR3 region: CASSFEGSSYEQYF. The DNA for the CDR3 is TGTGCCAGTAGTTTTGAGGGAAGCTCCTACGAGCAGTACTTC. Full variable domain (remainder filled in from reference TRBV19 and TRBJ2-7): DGGITQSPKYLFRKEGQNVTLSCEQNLNHDAMYWYRQDPGQGLRLIYYSQIVNDFQKGDIAEGYSVSREKKESFPLTVTSAQKNPTAFYLCASSFEGSSYEQYFGPGTRLTVT.

The gene calls are TRBV7-2 and TRBJ1-2; D unclear. From germline, CDR1 is SGHTA and CDR2 FQGNSA. The ends were cut back, 1 base at V and 4 bases at J, with 16 bases in the middle. The CDR3 totals 16 residues. CDR3 DNA sequence: TGTGCCAGCAGCTTAGTGGGCAGAGCGGACCCCTATGGCTACACCTTC. Its translation is CASSLVGRADPYGYTF.

The chain has TRBV6-6 and TRBJ1-2, with D possibly TRBD1 on 6 matching bases. V was pared by 0 bases and J by 2 bases, with 13 bases between. The length of the CDR3 is 16 residues. Per the germline V gene, CDR1 is MNHNY and CDR2 is SVGAGI (reference sequence). CDR3 amino acids: CASSYSRDTLNYGYTF. CDR3 coding DNA: TGTGCCAGCAGTTACTCGAGGGACACATTAAACTATGGCTACACCTTC.

The chain is built from TRBV27 and TRBJ2-4; possibly TRBD2 for D (6 bases). CDR1 and CDR2 (germline): MNHEY, SMNVEV (reference sequence). The V gene lost 6 bases and the J gene lost 3 bases, with 18 bases spanning the gap. This CDR3 region has 16 residues. CDR3 residues: CASRSDRGFGKNIQYF. CDR3 nucleotides: TGTGCCAGCAGGTCGGACCGGGGGTTCGGCAAAAACATTCAGTACTTC.

The chain is built from TRBV6-5 and TRBJ2-4; D gene ambiguous. The end of the DNA fits TRBJ2-7 better, so the J call may be wrong. Germline V gives CDR1 MNHEY, CDR2 SVGAGI. The CDR3 is 14 amino acids. The CDR3: CASSYSDPPYEQYF. The CDR3 nucleotides read TGTGCCAGCAGTTACAGCGATCCACCCTACGAGCAGTACTTC.

The V gene is TRBV7-2, the J gene TRBJ1-2; D not resolved. Per the germline V gene, CDR1 is SGHTA and CDR2 is FQGNSA. V was shortened by 7 bases and J by 5 bases, with 17 bases between the two germline ends. CDR3 size: 14 residues. CDR3 loop: CASNPEAQWYGYTF. CDR3 coding DNA: TGTGCCAGCAACCCCGAGGCCCAGTGGTATGGCTACACCTTC.

The chain couples TRBV20-1 to TRBJ2-5; D could derive from TRBD1 or TRBD2 (5 bases each). The V and J ends lost 0 bases and 11 bases respectively, with 16 bases between them. The CDR3 has 13 amino acids. The germline V gene has CDR1 DFQATT and CDR2 SNEGSKA (reference sequence). The CDR3 DNA follows: TGCAGTGCTAGAGAACTTCCAGGGAGAGAGCAGTACTTC. It translates to CSARELPGREQYF.

The CDR3 is CASSVTSGSRETQYF. The CDR3 DNA follows: TGCGCCAGCAGCGTGACTAGCGGGAGTCGGGAGACCCAGTACTTC. This rearrangement joins TRBV5-1 to TRBJ2-5; 12 bases agree with TRBD2. The germline CDR1 and CDR2 sequences are SGHRS and YFSETQ. The V gene end was trimmed by 4 bases and the J gene end by 5 bases; junction bases not matched to a gene: 6. The CDR3 runs to 15 residues. Full variable domain (outside the CDR3, taken from reference TRBV5-1 and TRBJ2-5): KAGVTQTPRYLIKTRGQQVTLSCSPISGHRSVSWYQQTPGQGLQFLFEYFSETQRNKGNFPGRFSGRQFSNSRSEMNVSTLELGDSALYLCASSVTSGSRETQYFGPGTRLLVL.

This clonotype was seen a handful of times. The chain recombines TRBV7-2 with TRBJ2-5; the D gene could be TRBD1 or TRBD2 (5 bases each). V lost 1 base to trimming and J lost 5 bases, with 17 bases between them. Germline CDR1 reads SGHTA; CDR2 reads FQGNSA. CDR3 length: 16 residues. This CDR3 is CASSLGGLGLGETQYF. The CDR3 DNA sequence: TGTGCCAGCAGCTTAGGTGGACTGGGGCTGGGGGAGACCCAGTACTTC. Full variable domain (remainder filled in from reference TRBV7-2 and TRBJ2-5): GAGVSQSPSNKVTEKGKDVELRCDPISGHTALYWYRQSLGQGLEFLIYFQGNSAPDKSGLPSDRFSAERTGGSVSTLTIQRTQQEDSAVYLCASSLGGLGLGETQYFGPGTRLLVL.

This sequence joins TRBV15 and TRBJ2-4, with a possible D match to TRBD1 (5 bases). The J call may be in error: the DNA end matches TRBJ2-7 better. The CDR3 runs 17 residues. Germline values: CDR1 LNHNV, CDR2 YYDKDF (reference sequence). The DNA for the CDR3 is TGTGCCACCAGCAGAGAACCTACCACAGGTAACTCCTACGAGCAGTACTTC. This codes for CATSREPTTGNSYEQYF.

The chain links TRBV12-3 or TRBV12-4 to TRBJ1-5; D is ambiguous. The CDR3 loop spans 15 amino acids. V shed 2 bases and J shed 1 base, with 9 bases lying between them. The CDR3 sequence is CASSLIGVSNQPQHF. The CDR3 region has the DNA TGTGCCAGCAGTTTAATTGGAGTCAGCAATCAGCCCCAGCATTTT.

The gene calls are TRBV5-1 and TRBJ2-4; 7 nucleotides agree with TRBD1. The J call may be faulty, since TRBJ2-7 better matches the DNA end. Germline V gene sequence: CDR1 SGHRS, CDR2 YFSETQ. The CDR3 covers 16 residues. The CDR3 DNA is TGCGCCAGCAGCTTGGAGCACCGGGACAGTGGGGACGAGCAGTACTTC. It specifies CASSLEHRDSGDEQYF.

Only a few counts were recorded for this clonotype. The rearrangement joins TRBV20-1 to TRBJ2-1, with a tentative D call TRBD2 (5 bases). The CDR3 is 15 amino acids. Germline V gene lookup returns CDR1 DFQATT and CDR2 SNEGSKA (reference sequence). The ends were cut back, 3 bases at V and 7 bases at J, with 19 bases in the middle. CDR3 in amino acids: CSARASGNTINEQFF. The CDR3 DNA is TGCAGTGCTAGGGCCTCCGGGAACACGATAAATGAGCAGTTCTTC.

V gene TRBV4-1 combines with J gene TRBJ2-7, with a weak D call TRBD1 (6 bases). The CDR3 contains 15 residues. Germline V gives CDR1 MGHRA, CDR2 YSYEKL. The V and J ends lost 0 bases and 2 bases respectively, with 11 bases between them. The CDR3 here is CASSQETGLAYEQYF. The CDR3 DNA is TGCGCCAGCAGCCAAGAAACAGGGCTTGCCTACGAGCAGTACTTC.

This chain joins TRBV7-9 and TRBJ2-1, with 7 bases identical to TRBD2. CDR3 length: 16 residues. The germline CDR1 and CDR2 sequences are SEHNR and FQNEAQ (reference sequence). V lost 4 bases, J lost 5 bases, and 11 bases stayed unmatched. This chain's CDR3 is CASSSYPGTTNNEQFF. For the CDR3, the DNA is TGTGCCAGCAGCTCCTATCCCGGGACTACCAACAATGAGCAGTTCTTC. Using reference TRBV7-9 and TRBJ2-1 for the parts outside the CDR3, the full variable domain is DTGVSQNPRHKITKRGQNVTFRCDPISEHNRLYWYRQTLGQGPEFLTYFQNEAQLEKSRLLSDRFSAERPKGSFSTLEIQRTEQGDSAMYLCASSSYPGTTNNEQFFGPGTRLTVL.

The J gene is TRBJ2-3, the V gene TRBV2; D is unclear. V gave up 5 bases and J gave up 0 bases, with 9 bases separating them. The CDR3 sequence is 14 residues long. Germline CDR1 SNHLY, CDR2 FYNNEI. The CDR3 spells CASSPQPSTDTQYF. CDR3 coding DNA: TGTGCCAGCAGTCCGCAGCCCAGCACAGATACGCAGTATTTT.

V gene TRBV27 combines with J gene TRBJ2-3, with 7 bases aligning to TRBD1. V dropped 5 bases and J dropped 4; count of bases not matched to a gene: 6. Germline lookup yields CDR1 MNHEY and CDR2 SMNVEV (reference sequence). CDR3 length: 14 residues. The CDR3 nucleotides read TGTGCCAGCAGTCCGGTAACAGGGGCAGATACGCAGTATTTT. Its protein is CASSPVTGADTQYF.

The gene calls are TRBV5-6 and TRBJ2-4; a weak D match, TRBD2 (6 bases). The end of the DNA is better explained by TRBJ2-7, so the J call may be wrong. CDR1 is SGHDT and CDR2 is YYEEEE in the germline V gene. CDR3 length equals 14 residues. This CDR3 reads CASSLLYSGSEQYF. The CDR3 DNA follows: TGTGCCAGCAGCTTGTTGTACTCCGGGAGCGAGCAGTACTTC.